This T cell receptor beta chain is drawn from a study of T cell responses to AZD1222 COVID-19 vaccine. The table came from immunoSEQ multiplex PCR; TCRdb's copy has only in-frame clones and leaves some out. The sample lists 100,000 to 150,000 clones; approximately 88% were seen once. This clone has only one observation. CDR1 is SGHTA and CDR2 is FQGTGA in the germline V gene. CDR3 length equals 12 residues. Trimming removed 2 bases from V and 9 bases from J; junction bases left unmatched: 1. The sequences come from peripheral blood, collected on day 0 of AZD1222 vaccination. The chain is built from TRBV7-3 and TRBJ2-1, with 7 bases matching TRBD2. This clonotype originated in an adult in good health. The CDR3: CASSLWGGEQFF. Written as DNA, the CDR3 is TGTGCCAGCAGCTTATGGGGGGGTGAGCAGTTCTTC.